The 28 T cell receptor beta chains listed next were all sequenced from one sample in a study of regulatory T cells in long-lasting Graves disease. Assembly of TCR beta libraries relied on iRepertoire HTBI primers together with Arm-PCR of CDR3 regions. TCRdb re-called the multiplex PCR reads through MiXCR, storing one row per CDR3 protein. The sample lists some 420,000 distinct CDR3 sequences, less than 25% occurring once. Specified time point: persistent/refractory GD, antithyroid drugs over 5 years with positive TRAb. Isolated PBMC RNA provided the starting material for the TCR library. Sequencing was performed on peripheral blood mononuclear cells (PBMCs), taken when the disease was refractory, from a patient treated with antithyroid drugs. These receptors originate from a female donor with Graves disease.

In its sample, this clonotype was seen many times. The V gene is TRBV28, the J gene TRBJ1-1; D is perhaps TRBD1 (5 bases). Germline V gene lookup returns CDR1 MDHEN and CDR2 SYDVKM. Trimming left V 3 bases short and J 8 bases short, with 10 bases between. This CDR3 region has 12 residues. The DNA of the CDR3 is TGTGCCAGCAGTTTTAGGGGAAGCGAAGCTTTCTTT. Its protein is CASSFRGSEAFF. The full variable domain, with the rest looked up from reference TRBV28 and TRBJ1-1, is DVKVTQSSRYLVKRTGEKVFLECVQDMDHENMFWYRQDPGLGLRLIYFSYDVKMKEKGDIPEGYSVSREKKERFSLILESASTNQTSMYLCASSFRGSEAFFGQGTRLTVV.

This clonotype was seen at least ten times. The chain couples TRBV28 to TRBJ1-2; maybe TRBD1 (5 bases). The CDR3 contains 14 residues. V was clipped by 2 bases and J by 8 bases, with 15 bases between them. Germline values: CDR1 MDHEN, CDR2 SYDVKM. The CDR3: CASSLRGVRRGYTF. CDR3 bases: TGTGCCAGCAGTTTAAGAGGGGTCAGGAGGGGCTACACCTTC.

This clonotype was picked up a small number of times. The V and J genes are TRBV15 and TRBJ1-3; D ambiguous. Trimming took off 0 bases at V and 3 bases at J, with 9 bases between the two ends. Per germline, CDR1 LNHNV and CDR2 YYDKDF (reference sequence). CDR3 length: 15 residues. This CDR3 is CATSRDITVGNTIYF. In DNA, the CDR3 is TGTGCCACCAGCAGAGATATTACAGTTGGAAACACCATATATTTT. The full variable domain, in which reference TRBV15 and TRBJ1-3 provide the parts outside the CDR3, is DAMVIQNPRYQVTQFGKPVTLSCSQTLNHNVMYWYQQKSSQAPKLLFHYYDKDFNNEADTPDNFQSRRPNTSFCFLDIRSPGLGDTAMYLCATSRDITVGNTIYFGEGSWLTVV.

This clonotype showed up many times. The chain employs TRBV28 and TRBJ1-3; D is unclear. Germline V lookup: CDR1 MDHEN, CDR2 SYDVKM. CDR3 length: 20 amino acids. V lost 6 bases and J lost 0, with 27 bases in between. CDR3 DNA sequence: TGTGCCAGCAGCTACCCGTCCCCCTCGTTTGGGCGGATCTCTGGAAACACCATATATTTT. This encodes CASSYPSPSFGRISGNTIYF.

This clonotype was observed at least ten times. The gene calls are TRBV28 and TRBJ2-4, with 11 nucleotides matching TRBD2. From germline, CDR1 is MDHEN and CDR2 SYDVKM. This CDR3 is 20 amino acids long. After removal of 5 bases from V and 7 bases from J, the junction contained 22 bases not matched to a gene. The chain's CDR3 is CASSPESATSGGAPGNIQYF. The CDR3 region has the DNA TGTGCCAGCAGTCCCGAATCTGCTACTAGCGGGGGCGCCCCAGGGAACATTCAGTACTTC.

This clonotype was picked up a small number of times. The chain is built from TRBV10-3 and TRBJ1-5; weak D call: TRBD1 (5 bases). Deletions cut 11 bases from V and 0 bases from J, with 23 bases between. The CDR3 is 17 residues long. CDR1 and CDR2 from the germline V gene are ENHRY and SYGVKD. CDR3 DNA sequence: TGTGCCCGGCTTAATGAGGGGTCTACTTTTAGCAATCAGCCCCAGCATTTT. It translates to CARLNEGSTFSNQPQHF.

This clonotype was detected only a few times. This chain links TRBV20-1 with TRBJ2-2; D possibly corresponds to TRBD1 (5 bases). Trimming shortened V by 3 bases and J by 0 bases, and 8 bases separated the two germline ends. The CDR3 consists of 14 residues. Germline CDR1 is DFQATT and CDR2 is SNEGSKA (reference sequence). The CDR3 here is CSASDSPNTGELFF. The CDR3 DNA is TGCAGTGCTAGTGACAGCCCGAACACCGGGGAGCTGTTTTTT.

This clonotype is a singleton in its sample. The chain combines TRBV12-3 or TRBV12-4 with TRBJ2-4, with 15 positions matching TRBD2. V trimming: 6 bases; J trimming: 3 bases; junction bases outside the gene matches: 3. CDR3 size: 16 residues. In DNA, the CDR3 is TGTGCCAGCAGCCAGGGACTAGCGGGGGGCAAAAACATTCAGTACTTC. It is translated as CASSQGLAGGKNIQYF.

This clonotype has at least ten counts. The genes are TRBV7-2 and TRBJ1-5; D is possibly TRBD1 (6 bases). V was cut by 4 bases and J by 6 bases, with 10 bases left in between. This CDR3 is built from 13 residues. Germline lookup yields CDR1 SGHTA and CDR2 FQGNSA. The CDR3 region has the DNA TGTGCCAGCAGCTCGCAGGGGACTCAGCCCCAGCATTTT. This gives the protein CASSSQGTQPQHF.

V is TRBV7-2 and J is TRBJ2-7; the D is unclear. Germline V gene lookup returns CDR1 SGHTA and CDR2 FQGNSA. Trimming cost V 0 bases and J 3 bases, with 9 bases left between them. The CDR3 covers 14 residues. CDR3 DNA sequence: TGTGCCAGCAGCTTAGCCGGATACCTCTACGAGCAGTACTTC. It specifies CASSLAGYLYEQYF.

DNA of the CDR3: TGTGCCAGCAGGGGACAGGGCACCTACAATGAGCAGTTCTTC. Amino acids: CASRGQGTYNEQFF. V is TRBV6-1 and J is TRBJ2-1, with 9 bases aligning to TRBD1. Germline trimming cut 6 bases from V and 2 bases from J; bases unmatched to any gene: 2. The V gene's germline CDR1 is MNHNS and CDR2 SASEGT. This CDR3 comprises 14 residues.

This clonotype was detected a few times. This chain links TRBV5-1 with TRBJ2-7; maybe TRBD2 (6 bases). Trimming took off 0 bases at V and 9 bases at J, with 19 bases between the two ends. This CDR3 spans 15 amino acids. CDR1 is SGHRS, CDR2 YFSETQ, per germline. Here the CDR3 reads CASSLAGTASIGQYF. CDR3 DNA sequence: TGCGCCAGCAGCTTGGCCGGGACTGCTAGCATCGGGCAGTACTTC.

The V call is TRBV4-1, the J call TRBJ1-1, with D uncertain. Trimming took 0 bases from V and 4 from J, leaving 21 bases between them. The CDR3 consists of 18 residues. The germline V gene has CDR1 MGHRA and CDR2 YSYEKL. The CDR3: CASSQDGRTPSKGTEAFF. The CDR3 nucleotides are TGCGCCAGCAGCCAAGATGGTAGGACTCCGTCGAAGGGCACTGAAGCTTTCTTT.

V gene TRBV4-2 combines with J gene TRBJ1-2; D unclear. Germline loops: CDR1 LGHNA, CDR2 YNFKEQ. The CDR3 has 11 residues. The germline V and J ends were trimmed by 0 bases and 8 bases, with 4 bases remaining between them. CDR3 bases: TGTGCCAGCAGCCAAGATCGGGGCTACACCTTC. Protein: CASSQDRGYTF.

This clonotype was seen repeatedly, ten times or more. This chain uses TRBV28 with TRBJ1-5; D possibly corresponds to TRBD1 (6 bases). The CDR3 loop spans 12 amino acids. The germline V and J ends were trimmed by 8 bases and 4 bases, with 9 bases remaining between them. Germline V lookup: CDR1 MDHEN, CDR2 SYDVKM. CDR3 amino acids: CASVQGNQPQHF. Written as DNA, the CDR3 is TGTGCCAGCGTCCAGGGGAATCAGCCCCAGCATTTT.

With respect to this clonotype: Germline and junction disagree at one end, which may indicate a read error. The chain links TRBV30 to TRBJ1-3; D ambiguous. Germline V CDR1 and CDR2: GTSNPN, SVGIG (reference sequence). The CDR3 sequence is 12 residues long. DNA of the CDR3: TGTGCCTGGGGTGTAGAAGGGAACACCATATATTTT. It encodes CAWGVEGNTIYF.

The CDR3, as DNA: TGTGCCAGCAGTGAGACGGGGCCTCGTCTCGAAGCTTTCTTT. This codes for CASSETGPRLEAFF. This sequence joins TRBV6-1 and TRBJ1-1; a weak D match, TRBD1 (5 bases). Germline assignment: CDR1 MNHNS and CDR2 SASEGT. The CDR3 runs 14 residues. The V end lost 3 bases, the J end lost 8 bases, and 16 bases lay between the germline ends.

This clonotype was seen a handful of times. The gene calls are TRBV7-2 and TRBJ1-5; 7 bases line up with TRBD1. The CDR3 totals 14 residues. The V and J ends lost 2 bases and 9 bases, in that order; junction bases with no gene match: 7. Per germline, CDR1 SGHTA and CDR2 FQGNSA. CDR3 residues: CASSLMTGYGPQHF. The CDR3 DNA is TGTGCCAGCAGCTTAATGACAGGGTATGGGCCCCAGCATTTT. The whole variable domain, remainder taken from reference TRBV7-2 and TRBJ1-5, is GAGVSQSPSNKVTEKGKDVELRCDPISGHTALYWYRQSLGQGLEFLIYFQGNSAPDKSGLPSDRFSAERTGGSVSTLTIQRTQQEDSAVYLCASSLMTGYGPQHFGDGTRLSIL.

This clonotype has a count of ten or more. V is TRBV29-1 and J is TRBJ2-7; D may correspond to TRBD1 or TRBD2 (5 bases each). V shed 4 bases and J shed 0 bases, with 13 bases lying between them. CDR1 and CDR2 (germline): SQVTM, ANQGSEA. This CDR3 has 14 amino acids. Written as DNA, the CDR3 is TGCAGCGTTGCGGGACGGACAAGCTCCTACGAGCAGTACTTC. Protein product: CSVAGRTSSYEQYF.

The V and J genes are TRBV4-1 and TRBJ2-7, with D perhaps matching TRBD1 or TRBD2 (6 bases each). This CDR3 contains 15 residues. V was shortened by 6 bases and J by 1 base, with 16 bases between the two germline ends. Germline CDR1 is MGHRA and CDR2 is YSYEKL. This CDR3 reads CASRHTGSGSYEQYF. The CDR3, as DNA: TGCGCCAGCAGACACACAGGGAGCGGGTCCTACGAGCAGTACTTC.

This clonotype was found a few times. CDR3 amino acids: CASSLNDRGGTQYF. CDR3 bases: TGTGCCAGCAGCTTAAACGACCGGGGGGGAACCCAGTACTTC. V gene TRBV7-6 combines with J gene TRBJ2-5; 8 nucleotides align to TRBD2. With 2 bases clipped from V and 8 bases from J, the junction kept 7 bases outside the gene matches. The V gene's germline CDR1 is SGHVS and CDR2 FNYEAQ. This CDR3 is built from 14 residues. The whole variable domain, remainder taken from reference TRBV7-6 and TRBJ2-5, is GAGVSQSPRYKVTKRGQDVALRCDPISGHVSLYWYRQALGQGPEFLTYFNYEAQQDKSGLPNDRFSAERPEGSISTLTIQRTEQRDSAMYRCASSLNDRGGTQYFGPGTRLLVL.

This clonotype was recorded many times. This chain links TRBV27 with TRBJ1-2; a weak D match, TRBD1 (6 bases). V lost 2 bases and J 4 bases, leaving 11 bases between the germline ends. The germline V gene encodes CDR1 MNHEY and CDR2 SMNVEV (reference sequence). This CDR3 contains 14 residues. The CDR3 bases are TGTGCCAGCAGTTTAACACAGGGATTCTATGGCTACACCTTC. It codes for CASSLTQGFYGYTF.

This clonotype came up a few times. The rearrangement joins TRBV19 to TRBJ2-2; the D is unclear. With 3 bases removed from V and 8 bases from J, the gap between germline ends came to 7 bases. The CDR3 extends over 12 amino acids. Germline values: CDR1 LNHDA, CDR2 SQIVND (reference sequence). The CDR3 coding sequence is TGTGCCAGTAGTATCCGGGTTGGGGAGCTGTTTTTT. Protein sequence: CASSIRVGELFF.

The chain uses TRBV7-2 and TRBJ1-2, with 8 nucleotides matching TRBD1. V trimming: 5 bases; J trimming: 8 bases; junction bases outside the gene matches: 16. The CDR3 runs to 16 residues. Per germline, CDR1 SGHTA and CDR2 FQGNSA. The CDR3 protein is CASSIPGTGPFGGYTF. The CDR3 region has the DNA TGTGCCAGCAGCATACCTGGGACAGGTCCGTTTGGGGGCTACACCTTC.

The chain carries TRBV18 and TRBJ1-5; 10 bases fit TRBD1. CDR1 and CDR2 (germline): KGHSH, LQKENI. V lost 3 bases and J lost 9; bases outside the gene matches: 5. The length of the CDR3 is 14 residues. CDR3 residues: CASSPGTGVRPQHF. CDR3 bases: TGTGCCAGCTCACCCGGGACAGGGGTGCGGCCCCAGCATTTT.

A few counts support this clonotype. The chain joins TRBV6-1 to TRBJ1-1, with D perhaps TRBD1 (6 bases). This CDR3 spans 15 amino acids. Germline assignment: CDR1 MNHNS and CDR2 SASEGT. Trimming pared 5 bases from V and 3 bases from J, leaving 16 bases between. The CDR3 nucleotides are TGTGCCAGCAGTCTCCACAGGGATGAGTACACTGAAGCTTTCTTT. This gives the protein CASSLHRDEYTEAFF.

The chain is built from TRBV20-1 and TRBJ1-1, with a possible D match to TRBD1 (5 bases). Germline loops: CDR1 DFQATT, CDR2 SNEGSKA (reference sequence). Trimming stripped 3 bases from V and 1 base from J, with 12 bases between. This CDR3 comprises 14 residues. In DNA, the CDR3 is TGCAGTGCTAGTCTTGGGGGTGGGAACACTGAAGCTTTCTTT. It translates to CSASLGGGNTEAFF.

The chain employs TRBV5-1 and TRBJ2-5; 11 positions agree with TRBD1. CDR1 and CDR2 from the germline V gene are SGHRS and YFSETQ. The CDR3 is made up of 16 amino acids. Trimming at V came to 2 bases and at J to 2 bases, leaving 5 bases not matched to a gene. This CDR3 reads CASSFAGTGGQETQYF. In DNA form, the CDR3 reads TGCGCCAGCAGCTTCGCCGGGACAGGGGGGCAAGAGACCCAGTACTTC. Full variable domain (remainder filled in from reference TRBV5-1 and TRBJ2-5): KAGVTQTPRYLIKTRGQQVTLSCSPISGHRSVSWYQQTPGQGLQFLFEYFSETQRNKGNFPGRFSGRQFSNSRSEMNVSTLELGDSALYLCASSFAGTGGQETQYFGPGTRLLVL.